The 15 T cell receptor beta chains in this list originate from one sample, sequenced in a study of T cell responses to AZD1222 COVID-19 vaccine. Assay used: immunoSEQ multiplex PCR; TCRdb lists only in-frame clones, some missing. The table has about 97,000 clones, more than 75% seen once; the top ten hold 9.5% to 13%. The sample here was peripheral blood, taken 28 days after the second AZD1222 dose. These receptors came from an adult who received the AZD1222 COVID-19 vaccine.

Here the CDR3 reads CSVIFPGHFLQGYTF. CDR3 nucleotide sequence: TGCAGCGTTATCTTTCCGGGACATTTTCTTCAAGGCTACACCTTC. The chain is built from TRBV29-1 and TRBJ1-2; tentatively, D is TRBD1 (6 bases). Germline-derived CDR1 and CDR2 are SQVTM and ANQGSEA. This CDR3 is 15 amino acids long. V lost 5 bases, J lost 8 bases, and 24 bases lay in between.

The V and J genes are TRBV9 and TRBJ1-6, with D hard to call. Trimming took 0 bases from V and 11 from J, leaving 12 bases between them. This CDR3 contains 14 residues. Per germline, CDR1 SGDLS and CDR2 YYNGEE. The CDR3 here is CASSVAQAWAPLHF. CDR3 bases: TGTGCCAGCAGCGTAGCTCAGGCTTGGGCACCCCTCCACTTT.

Concerning this clone itself: The sample contains more than one DNA sequence encoding this CDR3. The chain is built from TRBV5-1 and TRBJ1-1; 8 nucleotides agree with TRBD1. The CDR3 has 14 residues. Germline V gene lookup returns CDR1 SGHRS and CDR2 YFSETQ. The J segment lost 1 base and the V segment lost 2 bases, leaving 1 base of the junction unmatched. DNA of the CDR3: TGCGCCAGCAGCTTACAGGGGGGGAACACTGAAGCTTTCTTT. Its protein product is CASSLQGGNTEAFF.

This clone occurred once. The gene calls are TRBV5-6 and TRBJ2-7, with TRBD2 as a possible D gene (6 bases). With 4 bases removed from V and 0 bases from J, the gap between germline ends came to 20 bases. This CDR3 has 17 residues. Germline V gene lookup returns CDR1 SGHDT and CDR2 YYEEEE. The CDR3 is CASSTRSLARLSYEQYF. The DNA of the CDR3 is TGTGCCAGCAGCACGCGGTCTCTAGCGAGGCTCTCCTACGAGCAGTACTTC.

The chain couples TRBV6-5 to TRBJ1-4, with no clear D. This CDR3 spans 13 amino acids. Germline values: CDR1 MNHEY, CDR2 SVGAGI. The V end was cut by 0 bases, the J end by 8 bases, with 7 bases between. DNA of the CDR3: TGTGCCAGCAGTTACTCCCGTGAGGAAAAACTGTTTTTT. It is translated as CASSYSREEKLFF.

The genes are TRBV30 and TRBJ1-1; the match to TRBD1 covers 8 bases. CDR1 is GTSNPN, CDR2 SVGIG, per germline (reference sequence). The CDR3 is 13 residues long. V shed 6 bases, J shed 4 bases, and the junction held 7 bases outside the gene matches. CDR3 DNA sequence: TGTGCCTGCAGGAAGACAGGGGTCACTGAAGCTTTCTTT. Translation gives CACRKTGVTEAFF.

The chain joins TRBV18 to TRBJ1-5; D possibly corresponds to TRBD1 (5 bases). Germline lookup yields CDR1 KGHSH and CDR2 LQKENI. The ends were cut back, 3 bases at V and 9 bases at J, with 18 bases in the middle. The CDR3 consists of 15 residues. CDR3 sequence reads: CASSPTGTEGRPQHF. The DNA of the CDR3 is TGTGCCAGCTCACCTACCGGGACGGAAGGAAGGCCCCAGCATTTT.

The V gene is TRBV5-4, the J gene TRBJ2-7; D remains ambiguous. CDR3 length equals 12 residues. Per germline, CDR1 SGHNT and CDR2 YYREEE (reference sequence). Trimming cost V 0 bases and J 10 bases, with 11 bases left between them. CDR3 sequence: CASSLGSEVQYF. In DNA form, the CDR3 reads TGTGCCAGCAGCTTGGGGTCGGAAGTTCAGTACTTC.

This clone was detected a few times. The chain combines TRBV4-1 with TRBJ2-1; D not certain. Germline-derived CDR1 and CDR2 are MGHRA and YSYEKL. The CDR3 sequence is 13 residues long. Deletions cut 2 bases from V and 13 bases from J, with 15 bases between. The CDR3 nucleotides are TGCGCCAGCAGCCAATTAGGCCTGTCGAAACAGTTCTTC. Its translation is CASSQLGLSKQFF.

This chain uses TRBV9 with TRBJ2-5; TRBD2 aligns across 7 bases. The CDR3 has 14 residues. With 4 bases clipped from V and 5 bases from J, the junction kept 8 bases outside the gene matches. Germline assignment: CDR1 SGDLS and CDR2 YYNGEE. This chain's CDR3 is CASSLRTRGETQYF. Written as DNA, the CDR3 is TGTGCCAGCAGCCTCAGGACTAGGGGTGAGACCCAGTACTTC. The entire variable domain, with the rest obtained from reference TRBV9 and TRBJ2-5, is as follows: DSGVTQTPKHLITATGQRVTLRCSPRSGDLSVYWYQQSLDQGLQFLIQYYNGEERAKGNILERFSAQQFPDLHSELNLSSLELGDSALYFCASSLRTRGETQYFGPGTRLLVL.

This chain connects TRBV7-9 to TRBJ1-2, with D possibly TRBD1 on 5 matching bases. CDR1 and CDR2 from the germline V gene are SEHNR and FQNEAQ (reference sequence). The V and J ends lost 7 bases and 8 bases respectively, with 17 bases between them. The CDR3 has 13 residues. CDR3 amino acids: CASTLAGDTGYTF. The DNA for the CDR3 is TGTGCCAGCACCCTAGCGGGGGATACAGGCTACACCTTC.

This chain connects TRBV6-2 or TRBV6-3 to TRBJ2-2, with 11 bases lining up with TRBD2. The CDR3 extends over 17 amino acids. The germline V gene encodes CDR1 MNHEY and CDR2 SVGEGT. V shed 5 bases and J 3 bases; nucleotides not matched to a gene: 8. The DNA for the CDR3 is TGTGCCAGCAGTCTCGATAGCGGGAGGGCCTACACCGGGGAGCTGTTTTTT. It codes for CASSLDSGRAYTGELFF.

CDR3 nucleotides: TGTGCCAGCAGGAGAGAAAGACAGGGGGTGTACGAGCAGTACTTC. It is translated as CASRRERQGVYEQYF. The rearrangement uses TRBV2 and TRBJ2-7; 9 bases are a match to TRBD1. V dropped 6 bases and J dropped 4; count of bases not matched to a gene: 10. CDR1 and CDR2 from the germline V gene are SNHLY and FYNNEI. The CDR3 length is 15 residues.

This clone showed up just once. The V and J genes are TRBV5-4 and TRBJ2-7, with D tentatively TRBD1 (7 bases). The V end lost 4 bases, the J end lost 6 bases, and 17 bases lay between the germline ends. The CDR3 runs to 14 residues. Germline assignment: CDR1 SGHNT and CDR2 YYREEE (reference sequence). DNA of the CDR3: TGTGCCAGCAGCCCCAGGGGGGATGGTCGCGAGCAGTACTTC. It yields the protein CASSPRGDGREQYF.

The genes are TRBV19 and TRBJ2-4, with D unresolved. CDR1 is LNHDA, CDR2 SQIVND, per germline (reference sequence). CDR3 length: 12 amino acids. V gave up 8 bases and J gave up 3 bases, with 8 bases separating them. The CDR3 is CASHEDKNIQYF. The CDR3 region has the DNA TGTGCCAGTCACGAGGACAAAAACATTCAGTACTTC. Full variable domain (rest looked up from reference TRBV19 and TRBJ2-4): DGGITQSPKYLFRKEGQNVTLSCEQNLNHDAMYWYRQDPGQGLRLIYYSQIVNDFQKGDIAEGYSVSREKKESFPLTVTSAQKNPTAFYLCASHEDKNIQYFGAGTRLSVL.